This TCR beta chain was sequenced in a study of vaccination effects on CD4 cells after COVID-19. In the study overall: Supplemented with 8.5 to 10 IU/ml IL-2 and roughly 10 ug/ml peptides, approximately 2 million PBMC per well were kept in culture.

This CDR3 has 12 residues. The V gene lost 2 bases and the J gene lost 7 bases, with 8 bases spanning the gap. The germline gives CDR1 LNHDA, CDR2 SQIVND (reference sequence). This clone showed up just a few times. What it binds is unknown. Study findings and constraints: Recruitment yielded few convalescent patients, and the study had no early post-infection timepoints. Clones from infection and from vaccination both contracted markedly late after vaccination.

Profiling relied on immunoSEQ multiplex PCR, and the TCRdb table lists in-frame clones only, not all of them. The sample has 35,000 to 40,000 clones, about four fifths seen once. Culture lasted roughly eleven days before CD4+ T cell isolation. The chain recombines TRBV19 with TRBJ1-1; D is unresolved. The material was CD4+ T cells from PBMCs cultured without peptide, obtained before COVID-19 vaccination. The receptor's source is a human donor who received a COVID-19 vaccine. The CDR3, as DNA: TGTGCCAGTAGTATACGAGTGGGTGAAGCTTTCTTT. Amino acids: CASSIRVGEAFF.